The rows below give T cell receptor beta chains drawn from one sample of a study of T-cell memory formation after mild COVID-19. From the 5' RACE reads, TCRdb called clonotypes with MiXCR, one entry per CDR3 protein. The sample has under 300,000 distinct CDR3 sequences, around 15% seen once; the top ten hold approximately 23%. The sample taken for sequencing was PBMCs or a T cell subset sorted from them (not recorded which). These receptor sequences come from a man in his late teens or twenties who had mild COVID-19 (a few samples of this study predate the infection). Cell type and time point are not known. The CDR3 runs from the conserved cysteine through the conserved F or W. The D gene is left open where the match is weak. A row's size may be missing; if present it is once, few, many or a size class.

d_call	clone_size	v_call	j_call	cdr3_nt	cdr3_aa
-	few	TRBV6-2/TRBV6-3	TRBJ2-1	TGTGCCAGCAGTTACGGTCCCCTTTTTGAGCAGTTCTTC	CASSYGPLFEQFF
TRBD2	-	TRBV28	TRBJ2-3	TGTGCCAGCAGTTCGCTAGCGGGGGGCGCAGATACGCAGTATTTT	CASSSLAGGADTQYF
-	-	TRBV6-5	TRBJ1-2	TGTGCCAGCAGTCCCGGCAGGGCCTATGGCTACACCTTC	CASSPGRAYGYTF
-	few	TRBV20-1	TRBJ2-3	TGCAGTGCCGCAGAACCTAGGCGAACTAGCACTAGGACGCAGTATTTT	CSAAEPRRTSTRTQYF
-	-	TRBV4-3	TRBJ2-5	TGCGCCAGCAGCCTCCAATCATCGGGGCAGGGGAACTCCCAGTACTTC	CASSLQSSGQGNSQYF
-	-	TRBV5-1	TRBJ2-3	TGCGCCAGCAGCTTGGTCCCACCAGCGACCAGCACAGATACGCAGTATTTT	CASSLVPPATSTDTQYF
-	-	TRBV2	TRBJ2-2	TGTGCCAGCAGCGGCGCCAGGGTCAACGGGGAGCTGTTTTTT	CASSGARVNGELFF
-	-	TRBV4-1	TRBJ2-4	TGCGCCAGCAGCCTAGGGGAGGACATTCAGTACTTC	CASSLGEDIQYF
TRBD1	-	TRBV5-1	TRBJ1-1	TGCGCCAGCAGCTCGAAATCAGGGGGCTCTGGCACTGAAGCTTTCTTT	CASSSKSGGSGTEAFF
-	few	TRBV12-3/TRBV12-4	TRBJ1-1	TGTGCCAGCAGCCGGGCCGCGGGCACTGAAGCTTTCTTT	CASSRAAGTEAFF
-	once	TRBV11-1	TRBJ2-2	TGTGCCAGCAGCCCCCGGGACTGGAACACCGGGGAGCTGTTTTTT	CASSPRDWNTGELFF
-	-	TRBV4-2	TRBJ1-2	TGTGCCAGCAGCCCCGGATGGGATCCGGTCGCTGGCTACACCTTC	CASSPGWDPVAGYTF
-	-	TRBV7-3	TRBJ1-1	TGTGCCAGCAGCTTATTGAGGGACACTGAAGCTTTCTTT	CASSLLRDTEAFF
TRBD2	-	TRBV4-2	TRBJ2-1	TGTGCCAGCAGCCAAGAGATCCCTAGCGGGGGGGCGAATGAGCAGTTCTTC	CASSQEIPSGGANEQFF
-	-	TRBV12-3/TRBV12-4	TRBJ2-3	TGTGCCAGCAGAATAAATACGGGGGACCAGGAGTATTTT	CASRINTGDQEYF
TRBD2	-	TRBV27	TRBJ2-3	TGTGCCAGCAGTTTTAGCGGGGGGAGCACAGATACGCAGTATTTT	CASSFSGGSTDTQYF
-	-	TRBV15	TRBJ2-3	TGTGCCACCAGCAGAGACCGCGGGGCAAGCACAGATACGCAGTATTTT	CATSRDRGASTDTQYF
TRBD1	-	TRBV20-1	TRBJ2-7	TGCAGTGCTAGAAGGACAGGGTTCGAGCAGTACTTC	CSARRTGFEQYF
TRBD2	-	TRBV7-9	TRBJ2-4	TGTGCCAGCAGCTTAAGCGGGGGGGCCGTGGACATTCAGTACTTC	CASSLSGGAVDIQYF
TRBD1	-	TRBV9	TRBJ2-2	TGTGCCAGCAGCATCCGGGACAGGGTCCTCACCGGGGAGCTGTTTTTT	CASSIRDRVLTGELFF
TRBD1	few	TRBV7-2	TRBJ1-2	TGTGCCAGCAGCTTAGTTCAGGGGGTAAACTATGGCTACACCTTC	CASSLVQGVNYGYTF
TRBD1	-	TRBV5-1	TRBJ2-2	TGCGCCAGCAGCTTGGTGGTTGGCAGGGGGCCTGGGGAGCTGTTTTTT	CASSLVVGRGPGELFF
-	few	TRBV12-3/TRBV12-4	TRBJ2-5	TGTGCCAGCAGTTTACAGAGAGAGACCCAGTACTTC	CASSLQRETQYF
TRBD1	few	TRBV19	TRBJ1-1	TGTGCCAGTGGGGCGACAGGGGGCGAGAAAGCTTTCTTT	CASGATGGEKAFF
TRBD1	-	TRBV15	TRBJ1-1	TGTGCCACCAGCAGTCCGACAGGGCGACTGAACACTGAAGCTTTCTTT	CATSSPTGRLNTEAFF
-	few	TRBV28	TRBJ1-2	TGTGCCGTAAAGCCCCCCGCCTACAACTATGGCTACACCTTC	CAVKPPAYNYGYTF
TRBD2	-	TRBV28	TRBJ2-3	TGTGCCAGCAGTTTAGGATCAGGGAGGGGCGGCACAGATACGCAGTATTTT	CASSLGSGRGGTDTQYF
-	few	TRBV2	TRBJ2-2	TGTGCCAGCACGTACAGCAGCACGAACACCGGGGAGCTGTTTTTT	CASTYSSTNTGELFF
-	few	TRBV29-1	TRBJ2-7	TGCAGCGTTGAAAGGGACGGGGACGAGCAGTACTTC	CSVERDGDEQYF
-	-	TRBV20-1	TRBJ2-7	TGCAGTGCTAGGGGCGGCGGAGGAACCTACGAGCAGTACTTC	CSARGGGGTYEQYF